This T cell receptor beta chain appears in the sequencing data of a study of human T cells and chemical hapten exposure. The CDR3 is 16 amino acids. From germline, CDR1 is SGHRS and CDR2 YFSETQ. V was clipped by 3 bases and J by 4 bases; unmatched bases: 7. This clonotype has a single count. Time point in this sample: pre-sensitization, week 0. Specified treatment: therapeutic diphenylcyclopropenone sensitization with weekly scalp DPC. Phlebotomy was performed prior to application of every patch test. TCRdb reprocessed the RACE reads via MiXCR and lists one record per CDR3 protein. In the table there are over 300,000 distinct CDR3 sequences, roughly 5% of which are singletons.

The sequenced sample was whole blood, obtained in connection with sensitization to the hapten diphenylcyclopropenone (DPC). The TCR was taken from a woman aged 45-65 years with alopecia areata. Some clones in this sample may be carry-over from other donors' samples. The chain carries TRBV5-1 and TRBJ2-3; 11 nucleotides agree with TRBD2. CDR3 protein: CASSSGLAEPADTQYF. The CDR3 coding sequence is TGCGCCAGCAGCTCGGGACTAGCGGAACCCGCAGATACGCAGTATTTT.